This record concerns one T cell receptor (beta chain) sequence. Its antigen is unidentified. The data were taken from a study of cytomegalovirus exposure and HLA in healthy donors. Study-level findings and limits: It emerged from a later analysis that several of the most significant clusters appeared to be linked to common viral pathogens. CMV serostatus stood as the only immune exposure information on hand.

PCR amplification relied on 60 Vbeta primers (plus 13 Jbeta primers). Method: immunoSEQ multiplex PCR; TCRdb's copy keeps in-frame clones and lacks some. The repertoire holds 150,000 to 200,000 clones, with more than 65% as singletons. The V segment lost 0 bases and the J segment 1 base; nucleotides outside the gene matches: 4. Germline lookup yields CDR1 SGDLS and CDR2 YYNGEE. The CDR3 runs to 18 residues. The sequenced sample consisted of PBMCs. This receptor was taken from a young woman in good health and CMV-seropositive. The chain recombines TRBV9 with TRBJ2-3, with 14 bases aligning to TRBD2. The CDR3: CASSVDTGLAGGTDTQYF. CDR3 nucleotide sequence: TGTGCCAGCAGCGTAGATACGGGACTAGCGGGGGGCACAGATACGCAGTATTTT.